The 21 T cell receptor beta chains in this list originate from one sample, sequenced in a study of long-term antiretroviral therapy in people with HIV. Survey-level immunoSEQ v3.0 assays were run. Libraries were prepared by immunoSEQ multiplex PCR; TCRdb keeps only in-frame clonotypes and omits some of them. The sample yields approximately 13,000 clones, over 65% seen once. The sequenced sample was unsorted PBMCs, obtained 1.3 years before starting antiretroviral therapy. These receptors came from a man aged 35 to 55 with HIV.

CDR3 residues: CASSLSGTGYRRDGYTF. DNA for the CDR3: TGTGCCAGCAGTTTATCTGGGACAGGGTACCGAAGGGATGGCTACACCTTC. J is TRBJ1-2 and V is TRBV27, with 9 positions matching TRBD1. The CDR3 has 17 amino acids. Unmatched junction bases numbered 11, after V lost 0 bases and J lost 6 bases. The germline V gene has CDR1 MNHEY and CDR2 SMNVEV (reference sequence).

This clone was detected once. The V gene is TRBV10-3, the J gene TRBJ2-2, with TRBD1 identical over 7 bases. The CDR3 loop spans 16 amino acids. Germline CDR1 ENHRY, CDR2 SYGVKD. V lost 6 bases and J lost 2; bases outside the gene matches: 9. This CDR3 is CAIRKQGQLNTGELFF. In DNA, the CDR3 is TGTGCCATCAGGAAACAGGGGCAACTTAACACCGGGGAGCTGTTTTTT.

The chain's CDR3 is CASSEGRGGAGNQPQHF. The CDR3 nucleotides read TGTGCCAGCAGTGAAGGGCGGGGTGGGGCAGGCAATCAGCCCCAGCATTTT. V is TRBV6-1 and J is TRBJ1-5, with D maybe TRBD1 (5 bases). Per the germline V gene, CDR1 is MNHNS and CDR2 is SASEGT. Trimming took off 1 base at V and 2 bases at J, with 15 bases between the two ends. The CDR3 is made up of 17 amino acids.

This clone was detected once. The rearrangement links TRBV10-3 to TRBJ2-7; D gene ambiguous. The V end lost 6 bases, the J end lost 0 bases, and 9 bases lay between the germline ends. The CDR3 sequence is 13 residues long. The germline CDR1 and CDR2 sequences are ENHRY and SYGVKD. The CDR3 protein is CAIRDDGSYEQYF. In DNA form, the CDR3 reads TGTGCCATCAGGGACGACGGCTCCTACGAGCAGTACTTC.

This clone has only one observation. V is TRBV7-9 and J is TRBJ1-1; D unresolved. Germline CDR1 is SEHNR and CDR2 is FQNEAQ (reference sequence). Trimming cost V 11 bases and J 1 base, with 14 bases left between them. The CDR3 runs 13 residues. In DNA, the CDR3 is TGTGCCGGTCTCCGGGGAGGGAACACTGAAGCTTTCTTT. Translated, it gives CAGLRGGNTEAFF.

The V call is TRBV6-5, the J call TRBJ1-3, with a possible D match to TRBD1 (5 bases). From germline, CDR1 is MNHEY and CDR2 SVGAGI. The CDR3 sequence is 14 residues long. V lost 6 bases to trimming and J lost 1 base, with 10 bases between them. CDR3 amino acids: CASRAGTSGNTIYF. In DNA, the CDR3 is TGTGCCAGCAGGGCTGGGACGTCTGGAAACACCATATATTTT.

The CDR3 DNA sequence: TGTGCCAGCAGCCCCGGGTCGCGCACAGATACGCAGTATTTT. This codes for CASSPGSRTDTQYF. This chain uses TRBV6-6 with TRBJ2-3; no clear D. CDR3 size: 14 residues. CDR1 and CDR2 from the germline V gene are MNHNY and SVGAGI (reference sequence). Between the trimmed V and J ends, which lost 6 bases and 1 base, there was a span of 11 bases.

This chain joins TRBV9 and TRBJ2-7; the D is unclear. V was pared by 0 bases and J by 0 bases, with 7 bases between. The germline CDR1 and CDR2 sequences are SGDLS and YYNGEE. The CDR3 consists of 14 residues. The CDR3 nucleotides read TGTGCCAGCAGCGTAGGCGGCAGCTCCTACGAGCAGTACTTC. Its protein is CASSVGGSSYEQYF.

Comment on this clone: The sample has other DNA sequences that encode this CDR3 too. The chain joins TRBV6-1 to TRBJ2-7; D gene uncertain. Germline V lookup: CDR1 MNHNS, CDR2 SASEGT. This CDR3 comprises 12 residues. V was trimmed by 6 bases and J by 2 bases, leaving 8 bases between them. The DNA of the CDR3 is TGTGCCAGCAGGACGGATCCCTACGAGCAGTACTTC. Amino acid sequence: CASRTDPYEQYF.

This clone came up once. The V and J genes are TRBV6-4 and TRBJ2-7; weak D call: TRBD1 (7 bases). CDR1 is MRHNA, CDR2 SNTAGT, per germline. Trimming took 0 bases from V and 12 from J, leaving 15 bases between them. This CDR3 is built from 13 residues. CDR3 loop: CASSDSGGQLLYF. The CDR3 region has the DNA TGTGCCAGCAGTGACTCCGGGGGACAGCTCTTGTACTTC.

J is TRBJ2-1 and V is TRBV5-1, with a tentative D call TRBD2 (5 bases). Germline CDR1 and CDR2: SGHRS and YFSETQ. The CDR3 loop spans 17 amino acids. V lost 3 bases to trimming and J lost 0 bases, with 16 bases between them. The CDR3 protein is CASSSPRGISSYNEQFF. DNA of the CDR3: TGCGCCAGCAGCTCTCCGAGAGGGATCAGCTCCTACAATGAGCAGTTCTTC.

This chain uses TRBV7-2 with TRBJ1-1, with 7 bases that match TRBD1. Germline lookup yields CDR1 SGHTA and CDR2 FQGNSA. Losses at the gene ends were 4 bases for V and 1 base for J; bases not matched to a gene: 3. This CDR3 region has 14 residues. This CDR3 reads CASSSRTGNTEAFF. The CDR3 DNA is TGTGCCAGCAGCTCTCGGACAGGGAACACTGAAGCTTTCTTT. The variable domain in full, completed from reference TRBV7-2 and TRBJ1-1, reads GAGVSQSPSNKVTEKGKDVELRCDPISGHTALYWYRQSLGQGLEFLIYFQGNSAPDKSGLPSDRFSAERTGGSVSTLTIQRTQQEDSAVYLCASSSRTGNTEAFFGQGTRLTVV.

V and J are TRBV25-1 and TRBJ2-1; 8 bases line up with TRBD2. Germline lookup yields CDR1 MGHDK and CDR2 SYGVNS. The CDR3 has 16 residues. With V trimmed by 3 bases and J by 2 bases, 6 bases remained unmatched. The CDR3 is CASSDHLGGAYNEQFF. CDR3 DNA: TGTGCCAGCAGTGACCACCTCGGGGGGGCCTACAATGAGCAGTTCTTC.

This clone was seen a handful of times. V is TRBV19 and J is TRBJ1-2, with 8 bases aligning to TRBD1. The V gene's germline CDR1 is LNHDA and CDR2 SQIVND (reference sequence). With 2 bases clipped from V and 8 bases from J, the junction kept 10 bases outside the gene matches. The CDR3 loop spans 15 amino acids. In DNA form, the CDR3 reads TGTGCCAGTAGTATAACGACAGGGGATAGTAGAGGCTACACCTTC. Translating it yields CASSITTGDSRGYTF.

The chain carries TRBV6-1 and TRBJ1-1; 11 nucleotides line up with TRBD1. This CDR3 is built from 14 residues. Trimming cost V 11 bases and J 3 bases; bases outside gene matches: 8. The germline V gene has CDR1 MNHNS and CDR2 SASEGT. The CDR3 sequence: CAGQGAGWDTEAFF. The CDR3 region has the DNA TGTGCCGGACAGGGGGCTGGTTGGGACACTGAAGCTTTCTTT.

The V and J genes are TRBV18 and TRBJ2-7, with no clear D. V lost 3 bases to trimming and J lost 3 bases, with 6 bases between them. This CDR3 is built from 12 residues. Germline V CDR1 and CDR2: KGHSH, LQKENI. CDR3 nucleotide sequence: TGTGCCAGCTCACCGGTCGACTACGAGCAGTACTTC. As protein: CASSPVDYEQYF. Supplemented by reference TRBV18 and TRBJ2-7, the full variable domain reads NAGVMQNPRHLVRRRGQEARLRCSPMKGHSHVYWYRQLPEEGLKFMVYLQKENIIDESGMPKERFSAEFPKEGPSILRIQQVVRGDSAAYFCASSPVDYEQYFGPGTRLTVT.

CDR3 in DNA: TGTGCCAGCAGCCCACCGGGACACACTGCCTCTTTAGGGGAGCAGTACTTC. This sequence encodes CASSPPGHTASLGEQYF. The V and J genes are TRBV9 and TRBJ2-7, with a tentative D call TRBD1 (6 bases). CDR1 and CDR2 from the germline V gene are SGDLS and YYNGEE. This CDR3 spans 17 amino acids. V lost 4 bases and J 7 bases, leaving 27 bases between the germline ends.

V gene TRBV6-5 combines with J gene TRBJ1-2; possible D gene TRBD1, 5 bases. V was pared by 0 bases and J by 8 bases, with 16 bases between. The CDR3 consists of 15 residues. CDR1 and CDR2 (germline): MNHEY, SVGAGI. The CDR3, as DNA: TGTGCCAGCAGTTACTCCGCCGGGGCCGCCAGGGGCTACACCTTC. It codes for CASSYSAGAARGYTF.

The CDR3 coding sequence is TGTGCCATCAGAAGGGACTTCTCGGAAATCACAGATACGCAGTATTTT. Translation: CAIRRDFSEITDTQYF. The chain recombines TRBV10-3 with TRBJ2-3; D perhaps matches TRBD2 (6 bases). Germline V gene lookup returns CDR1 ENHRY and CDR2 SYGVKD. The CDR3 length is 16 residues. Trimming removed 6 bases at V and 2 bases at J, with 18 bases between.

CDR3 in DNA: TGCAGCGTTGAAGATCTGGGTCCGGGCTACACCTTC. Translating it yields CSVEDLGPGYTF. The chain joins TRBV29-1 to TRBJ1-2; D gene unclear. Germline V lookup: CDR1 SQVTM, CDR2 ANQGSEA. The CDR3 loop spans 12 amino acids. V lost 0 bases, J lost 8 bases, and 10 bases lay in between.

The V gene is TRBV5-1, the J gene TRBJ2-3; TRBD1 aligns across 10 bases. V lost 7 bases and J lost 3; bases outside the gene matches: 5. The CDR3 contains 14 residues. Germline V gene sequence: CDR1 SGHRS, CDR2 YFSETQ. CDR3 protein: CASSGTGATDTQYF. Here the CDR3 DNA reads TGCGCCAGCTCCGGGACAGGGGCAACAGATACGCAGTATTTT.